This record concerns one TCR beta chain sequence. What it recognizes is unknown. As every portion of the isolated RNA was reverse transcribed, the sequencing read expressed TCRB transcripts. Using immunoSEQ multiplex PCR, the repertoire was profiled, and TCRdb retains in-frame clones only, with some absent. The sample has about 16,000 clones, 60% to 75% seen once. Germline V gene sequence: CDR1 MNHEY, CDR2 SVGAGI. The CDR3 has 14 residues. Trimming at V came to 7 bases and at J to 3 bases, leaving 9 bases not matched to a gene. The data belong to a study of beta chain features in type 1 diabetes. Study-wide results and limits: Within each of all four CD4+ subsets, Type 1 diabetes patients had TCRB CDR3s that were moderately but significantly shorter.

Sequenced: stem cell memory CD4+ T cells from blood. V and J are TRBV6-5 and TRBJ2-7, with 7 bases fitting TRBD2. The sequence came from a man aged 25 to 40 with type 1 diabetes. The CDR3 sequence: CASKSLGEGYEQYF. CDR3 DNA: TGTGCCAGCAAAAGTCTTGGGGAGGGCTACGAGCAGTACTTC.